This T cell receptor beta chain was recovered during a study of vaccination and CD4 T cells after COVID-19 (dated by TCRdb to between 2021 and 2023). Regarding the research as a whole: The convalescent cohort included six males and four females, with two Hispanic individuals, seven Caucasians, two Asians and one multiracial person. Each participant got two doses of either the Pfizer-BioNTech BNT162b2 vaccine (n=8) or the Moderna mRNA-1273 vaccine (n=2). Post-COVID blood samples were collected from convalescent patients a median of about 92 days after diagnosis, with a range of about 35 to 180 days. Post-vaccine blood samples were obtained a median of around 67 days after the second vaccine dose, with a range of roughly 14 to 241 days. The cultures were stimulated with overlapping spike peptide pools from SARS-CoV-2 and from the common cold coronaviruses HCoV-NL63, HCoV-OC43 and HCoV-229E. In control cultures, a CEFX viral epitope pool was used as positive control, an HIV-1 Nef peptide pool was used as negative control, or no peptide was added. The spike-specific CD4+ TCR repertoire was compared before and after mRNA vaccination in approximately 9 COVID-19 convalescent patients and a handful of infection-naive healthy vaccine recipients. In an earlier paper using these donors, memory CD4+ T cell crossreactivity between SARS-CoV-2 and common cold coronavirus spike proteins was assessed at the TCR clonotype level. The paper as a whole reports these results and caveats: An increase in the median number of SARS-CoV-2-reactive clonotypes from approximately 21 after infection to some 38 after vaccination was observed, but the change was not found to be significant. Of the vaccine-specific clones in convalescent patients, 304 of 307, or nearly all, reacted only to SARS-CoV-2 spike and did not cross-react with common cold coronaviruses. Only a relatively small number of convalescent patients were included in the study, and early timepoints following natural infection were not analyzed. In convalescent patients, a median around 84% of post-vaccine SARS-CoV-2-reactive clones were detected only after vaccination, and vaccine-specific priming was suggested by this finding.

As concerns this clonotype: The specificity of this receptor is unknown. No much larger clone is present one base from it, and per-base qualities are unavailable.

According to the study, the label for this sample's treatment or condition signals: roughly ten-day PBMC culture with coronavirus spike peptide pools or control peptides (ViraFEST assay). CD4+ T cells from unexposed donors were collected before the COVID-19 pandemic (2011-2018). The study used the ViraFEST assay, which expanded antigen-specific T cells with peptide pools and then identified expanded clonotypes by TCR sequencing. About 2 million PBMCs per well were cultured in IMDM with roughly 5% human AB serum and approximately 9.8 IU/ml IL-2, plus 10 ug/ml peptide pools. On days 3 and 7, half of the culture medium was replaced with fresh IL-2-containing medium. After 10 days of culture, CD4+ T cells were isolated by negative selection with the EasySep CD4+ T cell isolation kit. As far as cell numbers permitted, CD4+ T cells from unexposed donors were tested for reactivity against SARS-CoV-2 S and N as well as four spike pools from common cold coronaviruses. Ficoll-Paque Plus gradient centrifugation was used to isolate PBMCs from whole blood, and the isolated PBMCs were then either used fresh or cryopreserved at -140C. In general, triplicate wells were set up for every culture condition. The leukapheresis product for the unexposed donors was obtained through commercial purchase.

Library preparation employed PCR. At the Johns Hopkins FTIC core, DNA from the cultured CD4+ T cells underwent TCR sequencing with the Oncomine TCR Beta short-read assay. The QIAamp micro DNA kit was used to extract genomic DNA from the cultured CD4+ T cells. Oncomine TCR Beta libraries from cultured CD4+ T cells were pooled with unique dual indexes and sequenced on an Illumina iSeq 100. As for the original processing: Non-productive sequences were filtered out, and CDR3s that did not start with C, did not end with F or W, or were shorter than 7 amino acids were discarded. Antigen-specific clonotypes were identified with the MANAFEST web application by comparing peptide-stimulated wells with reference and other culture wells. Positive clones required FDR below 0.05, an odds ratio above 5, and productive frequency above 0.1% in at least two of three replicate wells. A clonotype counted as cross-reactive if it showed significant expansion both in the SARS-CoV-2 spike wells and in at least one common cold coronavirus spike condition. Similarity between CDR3 sequences was evaluated in R version 3.6.1 using Levenshtein distances (stringdist) and unrooted phylogenetic trees (ape). The public reads were reanalyzed by TCRdb: fastp trimming at Q25, MiXCR alignment, in-frame beta chains only. Rows with a matching CDR3 protein are joined into one entry that keeps the most common DNA and genes. The authors' filters were not applied to this entry. This sample lists about 5,400 distinct CDR3 sequences; about 40% were detected once. About 26% of the sample goes to the ten largest clones.

From the germline V gene (reference sequence), CDR1 is DFQATT and CDR2 is SNEGSKA. Between the V and J ends, shortened by 2 bases and 0 bases respectively, the junction contains 5 bases. Taken from cysteine to phenylalanine, the CDR3 has 12 residues. This entry keeps only the CDR3 DNA: 36 bases, framed from base 1. The chain is made from TRBV20-1 and TRBJ2-7; the D gene lacks a confident call. The sequencing sample was made of CD4+ T cells from blood, cultured in vitro. The sequence was collected from a human donor in good health. The base sequence is TGCAGTGCTAGACTGAGCTCCTACGAGCAGTACTTC. This encodes CSARLSSYEQYF.